One sample yielded the 24 T cell receptor beta chains listed below, sequenced in a study of shared clonotypes between healthy human individuals. The assay was immunoSEQ multiplex PCR, and TCRdb's table has in-frame clones only and misses some. The sample has hundreds of thousands of clones; almost 97% are singletons. The specimen was naive CD4+ T cells sorted from blood. Subset reported: CD45RA+ positively selected. The receptors derive from a young woman in good health.

A single count supports this clone. This chain joins TRBV2 and TRBJ2-1, with D perhaps matching TRBD2 (6 bases). Germline CDR1 SNHLY, CDR2 FYNNEI. This CDR3 has 15 amino acids. Trimming took 7 bases from V and 0 from J, leaving 13 bases between them. The CDR3 spells CASTPSESSYNEQFF. The CDR3 DNA reads as TGTGCCAGCACCCCTAGCGAAAGCTCCTACAATGAGCAGTTCTTC.

This clone was detected only once. J is TRBJ2-2 and V is TRBV7-2; 10 positions agree with TRBD2. The junction had 7 bases not matched to a gene; V was cut back by 1 base and J by 8 bases. Germline CDR1 SGHTA, CDR2 FQGNSA. The length of the CDR3 is 16 residues. The CDR3 here is CASSLVAGGPLGELFF. CDR3 in DNA: TGTGCCAGCAGCTTAGTAGCGGGAGGTCCGTTGGGGGAGCTGTTTTTT.

This chain joins TRBV2 and TRBJ2-4; possibly TRBD1 for D (5 bases). Between the trimmed V and J ends, which lost 1 base and 1 base, there was a span of 17 bases. In germline, CDR1 is SNHLY, CDR2 FYNNEI. The CDR3 totals 18 residues. CDR3 residues: CASSEDPRANRAKNIQYF. DNA of the CDR3: TGTGCCAGCAGTGAAGATCCCAGGGCGAACAGGGCCAAAAACATTCAGTACTTC.

V is TRBV7-3 and J is TRBJ2-1, with D possibly being TRBD2 (6 bases). There are 15 residues in the CDR3. The germline CDR1 and CDR2 sequences are SGHTA and FQGTGA. Deletions cut 1 base from V and 6 bases from J, with 13 bases between. The CDR3 sequence: CASSLSGEWSNEQFF. In nucleotides, the CDR3 is TGTGCCAGCAGCTTAAGCGGGGAGTGGAGCAATGAGCAGTTCTTC.

The chain has TRBV5-1 and TRBJ2-3; the D is unclear. The germline gives CDR1 SGHRS, CDR2 YFSETQ. The CDR3 loop spans 13 amino acids. Trimming removed 3 bases from V and 2 bases from J, with 7 bases in between. As DNA, the CDR3 is TGCGCCAGCAGCTACGTGCTCACAGATACGCAGTATTTT. The encoded protein is CASSYVLTDTQYF.

This chain links TRBV2 with TRBJ2-1; D is possibly TRBD2 (6 bases). V was pared by 6 bases and J by 8 bases, with 8 bases between. The CDR3 has 11 amino acids. Germline CDR1 is SNHLY and CDR2 is FYNNEI. The DNA for the CDR3 is TGTGCCAGCAGGGAGGGATATGAGCAGTTCTTC. Translating gives CASREGYEQFF.

This chain links TRBV6-5 with TRBJ2-2; D is possibly TRBD1 or TRBD2 (5 bases each). Looked up from germline, CDR1 is MNHEY and CDR2 is SVGAGI. V was clipped by 6 bases and J by 0 bases, with 11 bases between them. This CDR3 has 15 residues. The CDR3 coding sequence is TGTGCCAGCAGCCCGGGACCGACGAACACCGGGGAGCTGTTTTTT. Protein sequence: CASSPGPTNTGELFF.

The chain joins TRBV7-8 to TRBJ2-7; 11 bases align to TRBD2. This CDR3 has 16 residues. CDR1 and CDR2 (germline): SGHVS, FQNEAQ. V lost 0 bases and J lost 3; bases outside the gene matches: 4. CDR3 DNA: TGTGCCAGCAGCTTAGCTAGCGGGAGGGAAAGCTACGAGCAGTACTTC. This codes for CASSLASGRESYEQYF. Together with reference TRBV7-8 and TRBJ2-7, the CDR3 gives the full variable domain: GAGVSQSPRYKVAKRGQDVALRCDPISGHVSLFWYQQALGQGPEFLTYFQNEAQLDKSGLPSDRFFAERPEGSVSTLKIQRTQQEDSAVYLCASSLASGRESYEQYFGPGTRLTVT.

In DNA, the CDR3 is TGTGCCAGCTCCCCGCGGGCCAACGTCCTGACTTTC. It translates to CASSPRANVLTF. The rearrangement uses TRBV18 and TRBJ2-6; D unclear. V was clipped by 6 bases and J by 5 bases, with 5 bases between them. This CDR3 has 12 residues. Per germline, CDR1 KGHSH and CDR2 LQKENI.

This sequence joins TRBV15 and TRBJ2-5; no clear D gene. The CDR3 sequence is 13 residues long. Trimming removed 6 bases from V and 7 bases from J, with 15 bases in between. Looked up from germline, CDR1 is LNHNV and CDR2 is YYDKDF (reference sequence). For the CDR3, the DNA is TGTGCCACCAGTCTCTCCGTAGAAGGGACCCAGTACTTC. This codes for CATSLSVEGTQYF. Together with reference TRBV15 and TRBJ2-5, the CDR3 gives the full variable domain: DAMVIQNPRYQVTQFGKPVTLSCSQTLNHNVMYWYQQKSSQAPKLLFHYYDKDFNNEADTPDNFQSRRPNTSFCFLDIRSPGLGDTAMYLCATSLSVEGTQYFGPGTRLLVL.

This chain uses TRBV6-6 with TRBJ2-1, with 8 bases that match TRBD2. The CDR3 runs 14 residues. Germline trimming cut 7 bases from V and 1 base from J; bases unmatched to any gene: 3. Germline V gene data show CDR1 as MNHNY and CDR2 as SVGAGI (reference sequence). The CDR3 DNA is TGTGCCAGCACCATAGCGGGGTCCTACAATGAGCAGTTCTTC. Protein: CASTIAGSYNEQFF.

This rearrangement joins TRBV7-9 to TRBJ1-5; D is perhaps TRBD1 (5 bases). Germline values: CDR1 SEHNR, CDR2 FQNEAQ (reference sequence). V lost 4 bases and J lost 5, with 15 bases in between. The CDR3 is 15 amino acids. CDR3 residues: CASSSGWQGHQPQHF. CDR3 in DNA: TGTGCCAGCAGCTCAGGTTGGCAGGGTCATCAGCCCCAGCATTTT.

J is TRBJ2-1 and V is TRBV9, with TRBD2 as a possible D gene (5 bases). CDR3 size: 11 residues. Germline assignment: CDR1 SGDLS and CDR2 YYNGEE. Trimming stripped 4 bases from V and 13 bases from J, with 12 bases between. As DNA, the CDR3 is TGTGCCAGCAGCCCGGGGTGGGGACAGTTCTTC. This codes for CASSPGWGQFF.

The rearrangement uses TRBV19 and TRBJ1-5, with D perhaps TRBD1 (6 bases). Trimming pared 4 bases from V and 2 bases from J, leaving 6 bases between. Germline assignment: CDR1 LNHDA and CDR2 SQIVND (reference sequence). The CDR3 sequence is 13 residues long. The CDR3 here is CASSNRGNQPQHF. In nucleotides, the CDR3 is TGTGCCAGTAGTAACAGGGGCAATCAGCCCCAGCATTTT.

This clone showed up just a few times. DNA for the CDR3: TGTGCCAGCAGTGTAGCAGGAAAAGCTTTCTTT. Translated: CASSVAGKAFF. The chain couples TRBV2 to TRBJ1-1; D is ambiguous. Trimming left V 4 bases short and J 9 bases short, with 9 bases between. Germline V gives CDR1 SNHLY, CDR2 FYNNEI. The CDR3 consists of 11 residues.

This rearrangement joins TRBV4-2 to TRBJ2-7, with 8 nucleotides matching TRBD1. The junction had 13 bases not matched to a gene; V was cut back by 0 bases and J by 6 bases. The CDR3 is 17 residues long. Germline CDR1 LGHNA, CDR2 YNFKEQ. As DNA, the CDR3 is TGTGCCAGCAGCCAAGAGTGGCTTCAGGGGGCTAGAACCGAGCAGTACTTC. It encodes CASSQEWLQGARTEQYF.

The chain employs TRBV28 and TRBJ1-2; D gene ambiguous. Germline CDR1 is MDHEN and CDR2 is SYDVKM. CDR3 size: 13 residues. V lost 2 bases and J lost 4, with 8 bases in between. The CDR3 DNA reads as TGTGCCAGCAGTTTAGCCAGTCGCTATGGCTACACCTTC. It codes for CASSLASRYGYTF.

With regard to this clone: The junction and the germline gene differ at one end; a read error may be behind it. J is TRBJ2-7 and V is TRBV7-2; TRBD1 matches 10 bases. CDR3 length: 14 residues. Germline V gene data show CDR1 as SGHTA and CDR2 as FQGNSA. The CDR3 reads CASSLGVPGTGAFF. The CDR3 coding sequence is TGTGCCAGCAGCTTAGGAGTACCAGGGACAGGGGCGTTCTTC. Full variable domain (rest looked up from reference TRBV7-2 and TRBJ2-7): GAGVSQSPSNKVTEKGKDVELRCDPISGHTALYWYRQSLGQGLEFLIYFQGNSAPDKSGLPSDRFSAERTGGSVSTLTIQRTQQEDSAVYLCASSLGVPGTGAFFGPGTRLTVT.

This chain links TRBV2 with TRBJ1-5, with 9 bases that match TRBD1. CDR1 SNHLY and CDR2 FYNNEI come from the germline V gene. J gave up 7 bases and V 2 bases, and 6 bases lay outside the gene matches. CDR3 size: 15 residues. The CDR3: CASSETTGGDQPQHF. In DNA, the CDR3 is TGTGCCAGCAGTGAAACGACAGGGGGAGACCAGCCCCAGCATTTT.

This chain uses TRBV7-2 with TRBJ2-7; 10 nucleotides line up with TRBD1. CDR1 and CDR2 (germline): SGHTA, FQGNSA. CDR3 length: 14 residues. V shed 3 bases and J 5 bases; nucleotides not matched to a gene: 4. The CDR3 reads CASSFRDRGHEQYF. CDR3 bases: TGTGCCAGCAGCTTCCGGGACAGGGGTCACGAGCAGTACTTC.

The chain has TRBV27 and TRBJ1-1; 10 nucleotides match TRBD1. The length of the CDR3 is 17 residues. Losses at the gene ends were 1 base for V and 3 bases for J; bases not matched to a gene: 8. CDR1 is MNHEY and CDR2 is SMNVEV in the germline V gene (reference sequence). CDR3 DNA sequence: TGTGCCAGCAGTTTATGGGGCCTGGGGACAGGGGACACTGAAGCTTTCTTT. Its translation is CASSLWGLGTGDTEAFF.

The rearrangement joins TRBV5-1 to TRBJ1-2; D unresolved. Germline V gene lookup returns CDR1 SGHRS and CDR2 YFSETQ. The CDR3 has 17 residues. Trimming shortened V by 4 bases and J by 4 bases, and 23 bases separated the two germline ends. CDR3 DNA: TGCGCCAGCAGCATGGACTCGGGGTCTGGCACGGTCTATGGCTACACCTTC. It yields the protein CASSMDSGSGTVYGYTF.

Comments on this clone: This same CDR3 is encoded by further DNA sequences in the sample. The chain combines TRBV5-1 with TRBJ1-1; possible D gene TRBD1, 5 bases. From germline, CDR1 is SGHRS and CDR2 YFSETQ. V lost 0 bases and J lost 2, with 8 bases in between. The CDR3 length is 14 residues. This chain's CDR3 is CASSLDGGNTEAFF. The CDR3 nucleotides are TGCGCCAGCAGCTTGGATGGGGGAAACACTGAAGCTTTCTTT.

The CDR3 nucleotides are TGTGCCAGCAGCGTAGTGGGTCGCACAGATACGCAGTATTTT. Amino acid sequence: CASSVVGRTDTQYF. This sequence joins TRBV9 and TRBJ2-3, with D unclear. Germline V lookup: CDR1 SGDLS, CDR2 YYNGEE. V was pared by 0 bases and J by 1 base, with 6 bases between. The CDR3 is made up of 14 amino acids.